The clone carrying this T cell receptor (beta chain) was counted at least ten times. Its antigen is still unknown. The data were obtained in a study of read filtering for tumor transcriptome and immune sequencing. Study findings and constraints: The CD138-negative fraction was mixed bone marrow immune cells, not pure T cells.

This CDR3 has 19 amino acids. Germline V gene lookup returns CDR1 SQVTM and CDR2 ANQGSEA. With V trimmed by 6 bases and J by 4 bases, 20 bases remained unmatched. Molecular barcoded adaptors covering alpha/delta and beta/gamma chains were used on around 400 ng RNA. TCRdb ran MiXCR on the reads and lists one entry per CDR3 protein. The sample has around 35,000 distinct CDR3 sequences, about 13% seen once. The sequence came from a donor over 35 with multiple myeloma. The material sequenced was a population of CD138-negative cells sorted from bone marrow. The gene calls are TRBV29-1 and TRBJ2-1; 11 positions match TRBD2. CDR3 sequence (DNA): TGCAGCGTCTCGGGGCGGCGGGCTAGCGGGAGGTCTGAATACAATGAGCAGTTCTTC. It encodes CSVSGRRASGRSEYNEQFF.